The 10 T cell receptor beta chains reported below all come from one sample, sequenced in a study of PD-1 blockade in mismatch repair-deficient tumors (dated by TCRdb to 2016 to 2017). Library generation was performed with the immunoSEQ multiplex PCR assay. Held by TCRdb, this immuneACCESS table contains in-frame sequences only and omits some clones. Under half of the omission traces to an unresolved V gene where checked; the cause of the rest is unknown. In all, the sample holds more than 40,000 clones, and around 80% of those were seen once. Around 3.4% of the sample lies in the top ten. The specimen comprised peripheral blood, sampled 4 weeks after starting pembrolizumab. All receptors derive from an adult with mismatch repair-deficient cancer.

The genes are TRBV6-1 and TRBJ1-2; D unresolved. The CDR3 length is 12 residues. CDR1 MNHNS and CDR2 SASEGT come from the germline V gene. V lost 6 bases and J lost 8, with 13 bases in between. The CDR3, as DNA: TGTGCCAGCAGCGACCCTAGGAGGGGCTACACCTTC. It codes for CASSDPRRGYTF.

This chain uses TRBV6-1 with TRBJ2-1; 8 bases match TRBD2. The V segment lost 6 bases and the J segment 9 bases; nucleotides outside the gene matches: 7. CDR1 and CDR2 (germline): MNHNS, SASEGT. The CDR3 extends over 13 amino acids. Here the CDR3 DNA reads TGTGCCAGCAGGGCTAGCGGGTTCGGTGAGCAGTTCTTC. This codes for CASRASGFGEQFF.

This clone is a singleton in its sample. CDR3 bases: TGTGCCAGCAGCTCCAGTGGTTCTGGGGCCAACGTCCTGACTTTC. Its translation is CASSSSGSGANVLTF. V gene TRBV9 combines with J gene TRBJ2-6; D not resolved. Germline CDR1 and CDR2: SGDLS and YYNGEE. This CDR3 spans 15 amino acids. The V gene lost 4 bases and the J gene lost 1 base, with 9 bases spanning the gap.

The chain uses TRBV6-6 and TRBJ1-5; D is undetermined. The V gene's germline CDR1 is MNHNY and CDR2 SVGAGI (reference sequence). The CDR3 runs 14 residues. The V gene lost 5 bases and the J gene lost 0 bases, with 8 bases spanning the gap. CDR3 residues: CASSGLTSNQPQHF. The DNA of the CDR3 is TGTGCCAGCAGTGGACTTACTAGCAATCAGCCCCAGCATTTT.

The chain has TRBV27 and TRBJ2-1; possibly TRBD2 for D (5 bases). Germline CDR1 is MNHEY and CDR2 is SMNVEV (reference sequence). This CDR3 spans 13 amino acids. The V end was cut by 6 bases, the J end by 8 bases, with 14 bases between. The chain's CDR3 is CASRDTRSHEQFF. Here the CDR3 DNA reads TGTGCCAGCAGAGATACTAGGAGCCATGAGCAGTTCTTC.

This clone was detected only a few times. The V and J genes are TRBV28 and TRBJ1-2; no clear D gene. Trimming took 9 bases from V and 2 from J, leaving 7 bases between them. Germline CDR1 is MDHEN and CDR2 is SYDVKM. The CDR3 is 11 residues long. CDR3 loop: CASQLNYGYTF. The CDR3 region has the DNA TGTGCCAGTCAGCTCAACTATGGCTACACCTTC.

The chain couples TRBV10-3 to TRBJ1-2, with TRBD1 as a possible D gene (6 bases). The germline V gene encodes CDR1 ENHRY and CDR2 SYGVKD. The CDR3 runs 13 residues. With 7 bases removed from V and 2 bases from J, the gap between germline ends came to 11 bases. The CDR3 DNA sequence: TGTGCCATCACCCCTACAGGGAACTATGGCTACACCTTC. Protein product: CAITPTGNYGYTF.

The rearrangement joins TRBV4-2 to TRBJ2-3, with unresolved D. The CDR3 is 17 amino acids. V lost 0 bases to trimming and J lost 7 bases, with 20 bases between them. CDR1 and CDR2 from the germline V gene are LGHNA and YNFKEQ. The CDR3 spells CASSQEGRLLVTNTQYF. CDR3 DNA: TGTGCCAGCAGCCAAGAGGGCAGGCTTCTCGTAACGAATACGCAGTATTTT.

This clone was detected a few times. The chain uses TRBV7-3 and TRBJ1-2; D perhaps matches TRBD1 (5 bases). CDR1 is SGHTA and CDR2 is FQGTGA in the germline V gene. V lost 3 bases to trimming and J lost 8 bases, with 13 bases between them. This CDR3 spans 13 amino acids. The CDR3 DNA is TGTGCCAGCAGCTTGGAGGGGCTCGGGGGCTACACCTTC. Protein sequence: CASSLEGLGGYTF. Full variable domain (outside the CDR3, taken from reference TRBV7-3 and TRBJ1-2): GAGVSQTPSNKVTEKGKYVELRCDPISGHTALYWYRQSLGQGPEFLIYFQGTGAADDSGLPNDRFFAVRPEGSVSTLKIQRTERGDSAVYLCASSLEGLGGYTFGSGTRLTVV.

CDR3 DNA: TGTGCCAGCAGTCGACAGGGGGCCTATGAGCAGTTCTTC. This encodes CASSRQGAYEQFF. The chain links TRBV6-1 to TRBJ2-1; 10 bases are shared with TRBD1. V shed 5 bases, J shed 8 bases, and the junction held 3 bases outside the gene matches. Germline loops: CDR1 MNHNS, CDR2 SASEGT. The CDR3 extends over 13 amino acids.